This entry lists 22 T cell receptor beta chains sequenced from one sample in a study of cytomegalovirus exposure and HLA in healthy donors. Primers for the PCR totalled 60 Vbeta and 13 Jbeta. Sequenced by immunoSEQ multiplex PCR; TCRdb stores in-frame clones only, minus some. The table shows around 260,000 clones, with about 80% occurring only once. Sequenced input: PBMCs. Receptors were obtained from a girl aged 2-10 years in good health and CMV-seronegative.

The count of this clone is one. The same CDR3 also results from other DNA sequences found in this sample. V is TRBV28 and J is TRBJ1-4, with D unclear. This CDR3 spans 11 amino acids. Germline CDR1 reads MDHEN; CDR2 reads SYDVKM. The germline V and J ends were trimmed by 3 bases and 7 bases, with 3 bases remaining between them. The CDR3 DNA reads as TGTGCCAGCAGTTTTCGTGAAAAACTGTTTTTT. Translated: CASSFREKLFF.

This clone came up once. The gene calls are TRBV14 and TRBJ2-7, with TRBD2 matching 9 bases. The CDR3 covers 18 residues. CDR1 and CDR2 from the germline V gene are SGHDN and FVKESK. Losses at the gene ends were 0 bases for V and 4 bases for J; bases not matched to a gene: 13. The CDR3 DNA is TGTGCCAGCAGCCAAGATCCTCTAGCGGGAACGATAAGTTACGAGCAGTACTTC. Protein sequence: CASSQDPLAGTISYEQYF.

The table lists this clone with a count of one. The chain couples TRBV28 to TRBJ2-2, with 7 bases matching TRBD2. The V and J ends lost 10 bases and 0 bases, in that order; junction bases with no gene match: 5. Germline V gene data show CDR1 as MDHEN and CDR2 as SYDVKM. This CDR3 spans 14 amino acids. This CDR3 reads CAIQRGPNTGELFF. The CDR3 nucleotides are TGTGCCATCCAGCGGGGTCCGAACACCGGGGAGCTGTTTTTT.

V gene TRBV9 combines with J gene TRBJ1-2; D remains ambiguous. Germline lookup yields CDR1 SGDLS and CDR2 YYNGEE. The CDR3 runs 10 residues. V lost 8 bases and J lost 3, with 5 bases in between. The CDR3 nucleotides are TGTGCCAGTGGAGACTATGGCTACACCTTC. It codes for CASGDYGYTF.

This sequence joins TRBV5-1 and TRBJ2-7, with 7 bases fitting TRBD1. The CDR3 runs to 15 residues. The V and J ends lost 3 bases and 3 bases, in that order; junction bases with no gene match: 9. Germline assignment: CDR1 SGHRS and CDR2 YFSETQ. This CDR3 reads CASSSYPRQGYEQYF. In nucleotides, the CDR3 is TGCGCCAGCAGCTCCTACCCAAGACAGGGCTACGAGCAGTACTTC.

This chain uses TRBV7-9 with TRBJ1-4; no reliable D call. The CDR3 loop spans 15 amino acids. Trimming removed 2 bases from V and 4 bases from J, with 11 bases in between. The germline V gene encodes CDR1 SEHNR and CDR2 FQNEAQ (reference sequence). CDR3 sequence reads: CASSLLGGYNEKLFF. CDR3 nucleotide sequence: TGTGCCAGCAGCTTACTAGGCGGTTATAATGAAAAACTGTTTTTT. The complete variable domain, with remaining parts taken from reference TRBV7-9 and TRBJ1-4, reads DTGVSQNPRHKITKRGQNVTFRCDPISEHNRLYWYRQTLGQGPEFLTYFQNEAQLEKSRLLSDRFSAERPKGSFSTLEIQRTEQGDSAMYLCASSLLGGYNEKLFFGSGTQLSVL.

The chain uses TRBV6-5 and TRBJ2-7, with 9 nucleotides matching TRBD2. The CDR3 consists of 16 residues. The V gene end was trimmed by 0 bases and the J gene end by 0 bases; junction bases not matched to a gene: 3. Germline loops: CDR1 MNHEY, CDR2 SVGAGI. The CDR3 DNA reads as TGTGCCAGCAGTTACTCATCAGCGGGGGGCTCCTACGAGCAGTACTTC. Protein product: CASSYSSAGGSYEQYF.

The chain has TRBV6-6 and TRBJ1-4, with D maybe TRBD1 (6 bases). Trimming left V 6 bases short and J 2 bases short, with 16 bases between. Germline assignment: CDR1 MNHNY and CDR2 SVGAGI (reference sequence). The CDR3 is 16 amino acids. CDR3 bases: TGTGCCAGCAGACCAAATCGGGGGGCGACTAATGAAAAACTGTTTTTT. The encoded protein is CASRPNRGATNEKLFF.

The V call is TRBV2, the J call TRBJ1-1; no firm D call. CDR3 size: 13 residues. CDR1 is SNHLY and CDR2 is FYNNEI in the germline V gene. V was cut by 3 bases and J by 2 bases, with 7 bases left in between. CDR3 DNA sequence: TGTGCCAGCAGTGACCAGGCAAACACTGAAGCTTTCTTT. Translation: CASSDQANTEAFF.

This chain uses TRBV10-3 with TRBJ2-7; 9 nucleotides agree with TRBD1. CDR3 length: 12 residues. In germline, CDR1 is ENHRY, CDR2 SYGVKD. V lost 8 bases and J lost 3; bases outside the gene matches: 2. The CDR3 here is CAIGTGRYEQYF. CDR3 bases: TGTGCCATCGGGACAGGGCGCTACGAGCAGTACTTC.

This chain connects TRBV29-1 to TRBJ2-7; the D gene is possibly TRBD1 (6 bases). This CDR3 spans 13 amino acids. V dropped 1 base and J dropped 4 bases, with 11 bases sitting between them. Germline V gene lookup returns CDR1 SQVTM and CDR2 ANQGSEA. The CDR3 DNA reads as TGCAGCGTTGAAGTGAGGGGGATATACGAGCAGTACTTC. It encodes CSVEVRGIYEQYF.

The chain carries TRBV14 and TRBJ2-1; D is undetermined. The germline CDR1 and CDR2 sequences are SGHDN and FVKESK. The CDR3 extends over 14 amino acids. The V and J ends lost 2 bases and 5 bases respectively, with 10 bases between them. CDR3 loop: CASSQSWANNEQFF. The CDR3 DNA reads TGTGCCAGCAGCCAAAGTTGGGCTAACAATGAGCAGTTCTTC.

This clone turned up a few times. The chain joins TRBV7-8 to TRBJ1-1; D is uncertain. Trimming took 2 bases from V and 3 from J, leaving 7 bases between them. The CDR3 consists of 13 residues. Germline V gene sequence: CDR1 SGHVS, CDR2 FQNEAQ. CDR3 DNA: TGTGCCAGCAGCTTATCGGGGTACACTGAAGCTTTCTTT. Protein product: CASSLSGYTEAFF.

The J gene is TRBJ2-2, the V gene TRBV30; D possibly corresponds to TRBD2 (6 bases). Germline-derived CDR1 and CDR2 are GTSNPN and SVGIG (reference sequence). This CDR3 is built from 16 residues. V was shortened by 3 bases and J by 5 bases, with 19 bases between the two germline ends. The CDR3 region is CAWRRDFSGPTGELFF. CDR3 nucleotides: TGTGCCTGGAGGAGGGACTTCTCAGGCCCAACCGGGGAGCTGTTTTTT.

This rearrangement joins TRBV9 to TRBJ1-1; D not certain. The germline V gene encodes CDR1 SGDLS and CDR2 YYNGEE. Deletions cut 4 bases from V and 0 bases from J, with 10 bases between. The CDR3 runs to 14 residues. The CDR3 region is CASSPGSLNTEAFF. The CDR3 coding sequence is TGTGCCAGCAGCCCTGGGAGCTTGAACACTGAAGCTTTCTTT.

The chain employs TRBV6-1 and TRBJ2-2; the D is unclear. The CDR3 spans 10 residues. Trimming pared 6 bases from V and 7 bases from J, leaving 3 bases between. From germline, CDR1 is MNHNS and CDR2 SASEGT. The CDR3 DNA reads as TGTGCCAGCAGCCTCGGGGAGCTGTTTTTT. Translated, it gives CASSLGELFF.

The chain joins TRBV15 to TRBJ1-4; D remains ambiguous. The length of the CDR3 is 16 residues. Between the trimmed V and J ends, which lost 5 bases and 2 bases, there was a span of 15 bases. Germline CDR1 and CDR2: LNHNV and YYDKDF (reference sequence). This CDR3 is CATSGTGRSTNEKLFF. DNA for the CDR3: TGTGCCACCAGCGGAACTGGGCGATCGACTAATGAAAAACTGTTTTTT.

V usage is TRBV5-4 and J usage is TRBJ2-3; tentatively, D is TRBD1 (6 bases). Germline values: CDR1 SGHNT, CDR2 YYREEE (reference sequence). V lost 4 bases and J lost 6, with 12 bases in between. This CDR3 contains 13 residues. CDR3 DNA sequence: TGTGCCAGCAGCCAACAGGGATCGGATACGCAGTATTTT. Encoded protein: CASSQQGSDTQYF.

The chain employs TRBV7-9 and TRBJ1-1; 8 nucleotides match TRBD1. The germline V gene encodes CDR1 SEHNR and CDR2 FQNEAQ (reference sequence). This CDR3 contains 16 residues. Trimming removed 3 bases from V and 5 bases from J; junction bases left unmatched: 11. In nucleotides, the CDR3 is TGTGCCAGCAGCTTGGGGAACAGGGGGAGAGGGACTGAAGCTTTCTTT. This translates into CASSLGNRGRGTEAFF.

The chain combines TRBV5-1 with TRBJ1-4, with 9 nucleotides matching TRBD1. J was trimmed by 7 bases and V by 4 bases; bases with no gene match: 8. Looked up from germline, CDR1 is SGHRS and CDR2 is YFSETQ. The CDR3 has 15 amino acids. The CDR3 bases are TGCGCCAGCAGCGTACTCGGGACAGGGTCTGAAAAACTGTTTTTT. As protein: CASSVLGTGSEKLFF. Looking up the rest from reference TRBV5-1 and TRBJ1-4 gives the full variable domain: KAGVTQTPRYLIKTRGQQVTLSCSPISGHRSVSWYQQTPGQGLQFLFEYFSETQRNKGNFPGRFSGRQFSNSRSEMNVSTLELGDSALYLCASSVLGTGSEKLFFGSGTQLSVL.

Written as DNA, the CDR3 is TGTGCCAGCAGCTTAGTCTCCAGGGCGAGCTCCTATAATTCACCCCTCCACTTT. Residues: CASSLVSRASSYNSPLHF. The chain employs TRBV7-9 and TRBJ1-6; D is perhaps TRBD1 (5 bases). The CDR3 spans 18 residues. V was shortened by 1 base and J by 0 bases, with 13 bases between the two germline ends. CDR1 is SEHNR, CDR2 FQNEAQ, per germline (reference sequence).

The chain has TRBV7-8 and TRBJ1-5, with TRBD1 identical over 7 bases. The CDR3 has 16 residues. Germline CDR1 and CDR2: SGHVS and FQNEAQ. The junction had 7 bases not matched to a gene; V was cut back by 2 bases and J by 3 bases. The DNA for the CDR3 is TGTGCCAGCAGCTTACCCGACAGGGACCTCAATCAGCCCCAGCATTTT. This sequence encodes CASSLPDRDLNQPQHF.